This record looks at one T cell receptor (beta chain) sequence and its context. This clone appeared a few times. The antigen it binds to is not known. Base qualities are missing; no much larger clone stands one base away. The CDR3, cysteine through phenylalanine, is 14 amino acids long. Only the CDR3 DNA stays, 42 bases, in frame from base 1. This record belongs to a study of CD8+ T cells in alopecia areata (dated by TCRdb to 2016 to 2018). General notes on the study: Treated patients were enrolled in an open-label pilot trial of oral tofacitinib at 5 to 10 mg twice daily for moderate-to-severe alopecia areata. Patients received tofacitinib for 6 to 18 months and were then followed off drug for 6 months to check for delayed response and recurrence. In both human patients and the C3H/HeJ mouse model, the study applied high-throughput TCRbeta sequencing to look at T cell clonal expansion in alopecia areata. On the human side, TCRbeta sequencing was run on scalp tissue and on sorted CD4+ and CD8+ peripheral blood T cells from healthy controls and from alopecia areata patients with either patchy or totalis/universalis disease. Biopsies were taken from tofacitinib-treated patients at baseline and again at 4 and 24 weeks into treatment, and several of those patients also had a later scalp biopsy. Clonality in the scalp was compared among normal scalp (n=4), patchy alopecia areata scalp (n=8), and alopecia totalis/universalis scalp (n=8). RNA was obtained with the PAXgene miRNA kit for fixed scalp, the miRNeasy kit for PBMCs, and the RNeasy kit for mouse skin. TCRbeta CDR3 regions were amplified by immunoSEQ multiplex PCR using 35 Vbeta forward and 13 Jbeta reverse primers.

What the time point label conveys for this sample: baseline before oral tofacitinib. Peripheral blood and lesional scalp punch biopsies were obtained from patients with alopecia areata. After PBMCs were isolated by density centrifugation and stained for CD3, CD4 and CD8, a FACSAria was used to sort CD4+ and CD8+ T cells. Overall study results and their limits: Shared TCR sequences between patients were less evident than in mice, which may be partly attributable to HLA diversity in the patient population. Compared with normal scalp, lesional scalp, particularly in alopecia totalis/universalis, had higher clonality and more expanded CD8+ clones, which suggests antigenic drive. Resident alphabeta T cells in normal human skin are also sequenced, complicating scalp TCR repertoire analysis, unlike mouse skin dominated by gammadelta T cells.

Receptor libraries were prepared by the immunoSEQ multiplex PCR assay. For TCR sequencing, RNA was extracted from every sample and reverse transcribed into cDNA to serve as template. First-strand cDNA was synthesized using SuperScript III with a 2:1 mix of oligo-dT and random hexamers. Amplification bias was assessed with a synthetic immune receptor repertoire, and residual bias was removed computationally. The original methods were these. Raw reads were preprocessed to remove errors, and CDR3 was defined according to IMGT conventions as the region from the conserved cysteine to phenylalanine. Clonality was calculated as 1 minus Shannon entropy normalized by log2 of the number of productive unique TCRs. Whether scalp clones were CD4 or CD8 was inferred by matching scalp TCRbeta sequences against CD4 and CD8 repertoires sorted from blood. TCRdb mirrors the immuneACCESS table, restricted to in-frame sequences. Some clones are absent from its copies; in checked studies, under half trace to an unresolved V gene, and the reason for the others is unknown. V and J calls and clone size are given by that table; D and trimming were obtained from the DNA. Present in this sample are about 200,000 clones, 50% to 65% of which were seen just once. The ten largest clones represent approximately 0.5% of the sample.

This TCR was recovered from a human donor with alopecia areata. The sequencing here drew on CD4+ T cells sorted from blood, taken at week 0. The rearranged segments are TRBV21-1 and TRBJ2-6; TRBD1, the table's D call, was not compared with the DNA. TRBV21-1 is recorded as a pseudogene. The CDR3 protein is CASSRQGGANVLTF. The DNA sequence is TGTGCCAGCAGCAGACAGGGTGGGGCCAACGTCCTGACTTTC.